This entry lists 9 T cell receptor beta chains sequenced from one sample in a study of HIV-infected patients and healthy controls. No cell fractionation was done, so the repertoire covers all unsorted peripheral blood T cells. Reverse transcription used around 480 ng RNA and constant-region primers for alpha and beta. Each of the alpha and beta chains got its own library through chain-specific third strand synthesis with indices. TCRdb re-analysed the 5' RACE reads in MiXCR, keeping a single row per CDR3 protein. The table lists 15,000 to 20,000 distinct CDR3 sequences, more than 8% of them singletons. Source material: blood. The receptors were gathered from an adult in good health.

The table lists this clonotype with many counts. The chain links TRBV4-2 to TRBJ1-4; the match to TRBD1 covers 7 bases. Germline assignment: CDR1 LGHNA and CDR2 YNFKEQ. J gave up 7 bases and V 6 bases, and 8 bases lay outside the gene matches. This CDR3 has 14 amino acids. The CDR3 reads CASRQGQQAEKLFF. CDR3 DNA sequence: TGTGCCAGCAGACAGGGACAGCAAGCTGAAAAACTGTTTTTT.

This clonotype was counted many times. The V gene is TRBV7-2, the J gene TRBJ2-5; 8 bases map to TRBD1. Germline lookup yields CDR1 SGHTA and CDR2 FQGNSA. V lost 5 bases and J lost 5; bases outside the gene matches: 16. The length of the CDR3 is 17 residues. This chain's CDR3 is CASSGSRAGGLQETQYF. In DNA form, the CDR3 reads TGTGCCAGCAGCGGGAGTAGGGCAGGGGGCCTCCAGGAGACCCAGTACTTC.

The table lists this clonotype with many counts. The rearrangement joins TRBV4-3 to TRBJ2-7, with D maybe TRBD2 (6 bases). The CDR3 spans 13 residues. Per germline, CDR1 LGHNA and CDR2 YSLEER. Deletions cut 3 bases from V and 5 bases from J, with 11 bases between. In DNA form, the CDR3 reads TGCGCCAGCAGCCAGGAAGGACTAAACGAGCAGTACTTC. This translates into CASSQEGLNEQYF.

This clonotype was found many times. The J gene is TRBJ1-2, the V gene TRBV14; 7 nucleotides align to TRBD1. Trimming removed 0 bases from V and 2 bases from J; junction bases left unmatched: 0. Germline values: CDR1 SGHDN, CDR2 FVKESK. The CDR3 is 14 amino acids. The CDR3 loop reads CASSQDRGNYGYTF. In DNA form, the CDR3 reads TGTGCCAGCAGCCAAGACAGGGGGAACTATGGCTACACCTTC.

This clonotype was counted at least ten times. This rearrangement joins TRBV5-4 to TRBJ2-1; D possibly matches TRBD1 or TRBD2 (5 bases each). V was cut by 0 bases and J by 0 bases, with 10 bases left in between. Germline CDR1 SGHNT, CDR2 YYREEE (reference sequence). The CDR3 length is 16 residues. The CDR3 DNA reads TGTGCCAGCAGCTTGGGGCTCGGGGCCTCCTACAATGAGCAGTTCTTC. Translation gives CASSLGLGASYNEQFF.

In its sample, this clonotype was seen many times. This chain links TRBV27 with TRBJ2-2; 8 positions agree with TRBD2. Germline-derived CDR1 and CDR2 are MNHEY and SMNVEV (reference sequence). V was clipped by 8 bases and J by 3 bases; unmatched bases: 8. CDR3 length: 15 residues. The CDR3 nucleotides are TGTGCCAGCTCCTCTTTAGCGGGGTACACCGGGGAGCTGTTTTTT. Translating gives CASSSLAGYTGELFF.

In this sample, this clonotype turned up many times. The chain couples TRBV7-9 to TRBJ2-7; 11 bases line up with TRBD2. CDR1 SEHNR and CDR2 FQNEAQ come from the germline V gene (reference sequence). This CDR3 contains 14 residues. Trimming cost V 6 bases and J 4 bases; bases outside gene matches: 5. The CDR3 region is CASRRLAGGYEQYF. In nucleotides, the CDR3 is TGTGCCAGCAGGCGGCTAGCGGGAGGTTACGAGCAGTACTTC.

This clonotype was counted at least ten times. The CDR3 coding sequence is TGTGCCAGCCGCGAAACGATTCCCTCCGAGCAGTACTTC. As protein: CASRETIPSEQYF. This chain links TRBV18 with TRBJ2-7; D is unresolved. Trimming stripped 8 bases from V and 6 bases from J, with 17 bases between. Germline CDR1 is KGHSH and CDR2 is LQKENI. This CDR3 region has 13 residues.

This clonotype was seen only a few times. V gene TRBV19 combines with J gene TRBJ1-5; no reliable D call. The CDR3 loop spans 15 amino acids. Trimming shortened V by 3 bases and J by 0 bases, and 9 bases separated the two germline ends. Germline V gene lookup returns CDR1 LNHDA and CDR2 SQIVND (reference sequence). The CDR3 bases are TGTGCCAGTAGTATTACAGCTTATAGCAATCAGCCCCAGCATTTT. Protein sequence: CASSITAYSNQPQHF.